These 7 T cell receptor beta chains share one sample of origin, sequenced in a study of blood T cell repertoires in COVID-19. The protocol was immunoSEQ multiplex PCR, while the TCRdb copy is restricted to in-frame clones and leaves out a portion. The sample records more than 200,000 clones, approximately 80% being singletons. Sequencing was performed on peripheral blood. These receptor sequences come from a man aged 60 to 69 with acute or convalescent COVID-19.

CDR3 residues: CASSFTGEEKLFF. The CDR3 DNA follows: TGTGCCAGCAGCTTTACAGGGGAGGAAAAACTGTTTTTT. The chain joins TRBV11-2 to TRBJ1-4, with 7 bases matching TRBD1. The germline gives CDR1 SGHAT, CDR2 FQNNGV. V was clipped by 3 bases and J by 8 bases; unmatched bases: 3. CDR3 size: 13 residues. Full variable domain (remainder filled in from reference TRBV11-2 and TRBJ1-4): EAGVAQSPRYKIIEKRQSVAFWCNPISGHATLYWYQQILGQGPKLLIQFQNNGVVDDSQLPKDRFSAERLKGVDSTLKIQPAKLEDSAVYLCASSFTGEEKLFFGSGTQLSVL.

The rearrangement uses TRBV5-1 and TRBJ2-1; D is undetermined. The CDR3 is made up of 17 amino acids. V lost 3 bases, J lost 5 bases, and 21 bases lay in between. Germline CDR1 is SGHRS and CDR2 is YFSETQ. The CDR3 DNA reads as TGCGCCAGCAGCTCACCCCCGCCAGCGAGCATCCACAATGAGCAGTTCTTC. Protein sequence: CASSSPPPASIHNEQFF.

This chain connects TRBV25-1 to TRBJ2-3; D possibly corresponds to TRBD2 (5 bases). Germline V gives CDR1 MGHDK, CDR2 SYGVNS. This CDR3 is built from 17 residues. Trimming cost V 1 base and J 2 bases, with 16 bases left between them. The CDR3 region is CASSESPAGPHTDTQYF. CDR3 DNA: TGTGCCAGCAGTGAATCCCCGGCGGGTCCCCACACAGATACGCAGTATTTT.

J is TRBJ1-4 and V is TRBV4-3; 7 bases map to TRBD1. The length of the CDR3 is 15 residues. J gave up 7 bases and V 0 bases, and 5 bases lay outside the gene matches. Per germline, CDR1 LGHNA and CDR2 YSLEER. CDR3 coding DNA: TGCGCCAGCAGCCAAGAGGAAGGGGGCCCTGAAAAACTGTTTTTT. Its translation: CASSQEEGGPEKLFF.

On this clone itself: The same CDR3 can be traced to other DNA sequences in this sample. The chain combines TRBV5-4 with TRBJ2-5, with D perhaps matching TRBD1 (5 bases). The germline V gene encodes CDR1 SGHNT and CDR2 YYREEE (reference sequence). The CDR3 has 14 amino acids. Trimming left V 0 bases short and J 2 bases short, with 8 bases between. The CDR3: CASSLGGTQETQYF. The CDR3 DNA reads as TGTGCCAGCAGCTTGGGGGGCACACAAGAGACCCAGTACTTC.

This chain connects TRBV28 to TRBJ2-7; 15 bases are a match to TRBD2. After removal of 5 bases from V and 0 bases from J, the junction contained 5 bases not matched to a gene. Germline CDR1 and CDR2: MDHEN and SYDVKM. This CDR3 is 17 amino acids long. The CDR3 nucleotides are TGTGCCAGCAGTCCCGGGACTAGCGGGGGGAGCTCCTACGAGCAGTACTTC. Translated, it gives CASSPGTSGGSSYEQYF.

The chain recombines TRBV7-2 with TRBJ2-5; maybe TRBD2 (6 bases). Germline-derived CDR1 and CDR2 are SGHTA and FQGNSA. V dropped 5 bases and J dropped 5 bases, with 18 bases sitting between them. The CDR3 runs 15 residues. The CDR3 sequence is CASSGYVGGRETQYF. CDR3 in DNA: TGTGCCAGCAGCGGATACGTGGGGGGTCGGGAGACCCAGTACTTC.